This TCR beta chain comes out of a study of shared clonotypes between healthy human individuals. The study enrolled healthy HIV-negative adults without recent acute infections or vaccinations as donors. Comment on this clone: The antigen remains undetermined.

As handled by the study authors: ImmunoSEQ yielded junction-only sequences lacking quality scores, so filtering differed. Using immunoSEQ multiplex PCR, the repertoire was profiled, and TCRdb retains in-frame clones only, with some absent. That table is the source of V, J and clone size, and D and trimming were worked out from the DNA. The data show roughly 2.6 million clones, with approximately 90% seen just once and over 0.12% held by the top ten. V lost 2 bases and J 4 bases, leaving 11 bases between the germline ends. The CDR3 sequence is 14 residues long. Germline-derived CDR1 and CDR2 are MNHEY and SMNVEV (reference sequence). Study outcomes and limitations: A few donors had about 5% of their naive CD4 clonotypes in common. Against clonotypes common to all four donors, non-shared ones had lower generation probabilities.

The sequenced material came from naive CD4+ T cells sorted from blood. Subset given: CD45RA+ positively selected. This receptor was identified in a man younger than 35 in good health. V and J are TRBV27 and TRBJ1-2; tentatively, D is TRBD1 (6 bases). CDR3 loop: CASSLRQVGYGYTF. The CDR3, as DNA: TGTGCCAGCAGTTTAAGACAGGTCGGCTATGGCTACACCTTC.